These 21 T cell receptor beta chains originate from one sample sequenced in a study of shared clonotypes between healthy human individuals. Repertoires were generated with immunoSEQ multiplex PCR, while TCRdb's copy carries only in-frame clones and drops some. The sample lists 1,500,000 or so clones; 95% to 97% were seen once. Input material: naive CD4+ T cells sorted from blood. Subset described: CD45RA+ positively selected. The receptors here all came from a man aged 30 to 39 in good health.

V usage is TRBV7-9 and J usage is TRBJ1-1, with TRBD1 matching 9 bases. The CDR3 length is 14 residues. Germline V gives CDR1 SEHNR, CDR2 FQNEAQ (reference sequence). V dropped 2 bases and J dropped 11; count of bases not matched to a gene: 9. The CDR3 protein is CASSLPAGTGIAFF. The CDR3 nucleotides read TGTGCCAGCAGCTTACCAGCCGGGACAGGGATCGCTTTCTTT. The variable domain in full, completed from reference TRBV7-9 and TRBJ1-1, reads DTGVSQNPRHKITKRGQNVTFRCDPISEHNRLYWYRQTLGQGPEFLTYFQNEAQLEKSRLLSDRFSAERPKGSFSTLEIQRTEQGDSAMYLCASSLPAGTGIAFFGQGTRLTVV.

The chain combines TRBV11-2 with TRBJ2-4; possibly TRBD1 or TRBD2 for D (5 bases each). This CDR3 contains 14 residues. The V end lost 6 bases, the J end lost 6 bases, and 15 bases lay between the germline ends. Per germline, CDR1 SGHAT and CDR2 FQNNGV. CDR3 sequence: CASSPSGTGNIQYF. For the CDR3, the DNA is TGTGCCAGCAGTCCCTCTGGGACGGGAAACATTCAGTACTTC.

The chain is built from TRBV10-3 and TRBJ2-7, with 7 bases identical to TRBD2. The length of the CDR3 is 14 residues. V gave up 11 bases and J gave up 3 bases; unmatched junction bases: 13. CDR1 ENHRY and CDR2 SYGVKD come from the germline V gene. The CDR3 DNA is TGTGCCTCGGGGGACGGGACTACGATCTACGAGCAGTACTTC. Its translation: CASGDGTTIYEQYF.

The rearrangement uses TRBV7-9 and TRBJ2-2; 7 nucleotides match TRBD1. After removal of 6 bases from V and 4 bases from J, the junction contained 11 bases not matched to a gene. Germline V gene data show CDR1 as SEHNR and CDR2 as FQNEAQ (reference sequence). This CDR3 comprises 16 residues. In DNA form, the CDR3 reads TGTGCCAGCAGTTCACACCGGACAGGCGGCACCGGGGAGCTGTTTTTT. As protein: CASSSHRTGGTGELFF.

This chain links TRBV18 with TRBJ1-5, with D hard to call. V was trimmed by 1 base and J by 1 base, leaving 11 bases between them. CDR1 KGHSH and CDR2 LQKENI come from the germline V gene. The CDR3 is made up of 16 amino acids. The CDR3 sequence: CASSPLPVKSNQPQHF. CDR3 DNA: TGTGCCAGCTCACCACTTCCTGTAAAGAGCAATCAGCCCCAGCATTTT.

The CDR3 DNA sequence: TGTGCCAGCAGCCAAGATTCGAGCGGGCGAAACAATGAGCAGTTCTTC. Encoded protein: CASSQDSSGRNNEQFF. The chain is built from TRBV4-2 and TRBJ2-1; D might be TRBD2 (6 bases). Germline CDR1 reads LGHNA; CDR2 reads YNFKEQ. V was shortened by 0 bases and J by 5 bases, with 14 bases between the two germline ends. The CDR3 has 16 residues.

The gene calls are TRBV10-3 and TRBJ2-3; 9 nucleotides line up with TRBD2. The CDR3 runs 14 residues. Germline V gene sequence: CDR1 ENHRY, CDR2 SYGVKD. The junction had 8 bases not matched to a gene; V was cut back by 7 bases and J by 6 bases. CDR3 in DNA: TGTGCCATCAATGCGGGAGGGGGTGTGGATACGCAGTATTTT. Translated, it gives CAINAGGGVDTQYF.

This chain uses TRBV7-9 with TRBJ1-4, with 7 bases fitting TRBD1. CDR3 length equals 14 residues. Unmatched junction bases numbered 10, after V lost 10 bases and J lost 5 bases. Germline lookup yields CDR1 SEHNR and CDR2 FQNEAQ (reference sequence). The CDR3 nucleotides read TGTGCCACAACTGAGGGGGCGCTGAATGAAAAACTGTTTTTT. Translation: CATTEGALNEKLFF.

The rearrangement joins TRBV27 to TRBJ2-3, with 8 bases identical to TRBD2. There are 16 residues in the CDR3. The junction had 8 bases not matched to a gene; V was cut back by 0 bases and J by 6 bases. CDR1 is MNHEY, CDR2 SMNVEV, per germline (reference sequence). The CDR3 region has the DNA TGTGCCAGCAGTTTATCCATAGCGGGAAGGCGGGATACGCAGTATTTT. It codes for CASSLSIAGRRDTQYF.

The rearrangement links TRBV7-8 to TRBJ2-7; D may be TRBD2 (6 bases). Germline assignment: CDR1 SGHVS and CDR2 FQNEAQ. Trimming stripped 5 bases from V and 5 bases from J, with 19 bases between. The CDR3 is made up of 15 amino acids. DNA for the CDR3: TGTGCCAGCAGCCCCACGGCCCCGGGACTTCACGAGCAGTACTTC. Encoded protein: CASSPTAPGLHEQYF.

On this clone itself: The sample contains more than one DNA sequence encoding this CDR3. The J gene is TRBJ2-5, the V gene TRBV5-1, with D unclear. V lost 2 bases to trimming and J lost 2 bases, with 7 bases between them. CDR3 length equals 13 residues. Per germline, CDR1 SGHRS and CDR2 YFSETQ. The CDR3 sequence: CASSFGPQETQYF. The CDR3 coding sequence is TGCGCCAGCAGCTTCGGGCCACAAGAGACCCAGTACTTC. Complete variable domain (other parts from reference TRBV5-1 and TRBJ2-5): KAGVTQTPRYLIKTRGQQVTLSCSPISGHRSVSWYQQTPGQGLQFLFEYFSETQRNKGNFPGRFSGRQFSNSRSEMNVSTLELGDSALYLCASSFGPQETQYFGPGTRLLVL.

With respect to this clone: Distinct nucleotide sequences in the sample also encode this CDR3. DNA for the CDR3: TGTGCCAGCAGTGCGCAAGTGAACACTGAAGCTTTCTTT. Residues: CASSAQVNTEAFF. This sequence joins TRBV6-1 and TRBJ1-1, with unresolved D. Germline lookup yields CDR1 MNHNS and CDR2 SASEGT. V shed 4 bases and J shed 0 bases, with 6 bases lying between them. The CDR3 extends over 13 amino acids.

The CDR3 nucleotides read TGTGCCAGCAGTGCCCGACACTACAGGGGAGGCTCCTACAATGAGCAGTTCTTC. Amino acid sequence: CASSARHYRGGSYNEQFF. This rearrangement joins TRBV6-1 to TRBJ2-1, with D possibly matching TRBD1 (7 bases). The CDR3 sequence is 18 residues long. V lost 4 bases and J lost 0, with 19 bases in between. CDR1 and CDR2 (germline): MNHNS, SASEGT.

The genes are TRBV4-1 and TRBJ2-7; D is perhaps TRBD1 or TRBD2 (5 bases each). In germline, CDR1 is MGHRA, CDR2 YSYEKL. The CDR3 loop spans 15 amino acids. V was clipped by 4 bases and J by 6 bases, with 19 bases between them. The CDR3 sequence: CASSPRVAAGSEQYF. The CDR3 region has the DNA TGCGCCAGCAGCCCTCGGGTGGCGGCAGGGAGCGAGCAGTACTTC.

The J gene is TRBJ1-1, the V gene TRBV6-4; D not resolved. The V end lost 5 bases, the J end lost 4 bases, and 14 bases lay between the germline ends. The CDR3 is 14 amino acids. Germline V gene lookup returns CDR1 MRHNA and CDR2 SNTAGT. DNA of the CDR3: TGTGCCAGCAGTCTGTACCGCGGCGCCACTGAAGCTTTCTTT. It codes for CASSLYRGATEAFF.

Comment on this clone: Other DNA sequences of this sample code for an identical CDR3. V is TRBV14 and J is TRBJ2-7; no reliable D call. Trimming cost V 4 bases and J 2 bases, with 3 bases left between them. This CDR3 spans 11 amino acids. Germline V lookup: CDR1 SGHDN, CDR2 FVKESK. CDR3 loop: CASSRTYEQYF. DNA of the CDR3: TGTGCCAGCAGCCGGACCTACGAGCAGTACTTC.

The J gene is TRBJ2-7, the V gene TRBV28, with 10 nucleotides matching TRBD1. Unmatched junction bases numbered 16, after V lost 8 bases and J lost 3 bases. Germline V gene data show CDR1 as MDHEN and CDR2 as SYDVKM. CDR3 length equals 17 residues. Here the CDR3 reads CASSRDRGELAVYEQYF. The CDR3 nucleotides read TGTGCCAGCTCCCGGGACAGGGGCGAACTAGCGGTCTACGAGCAGTACTTC.

As to this clone: Other DNA sequences in this sample translate to the same CDR3. The chain couples TRBV10-1 to TRBJ1-5; 7 nucleotides agree with TRBD1. CDR1 is WNHNN, CDR2 SYGVQD, per germline (reference sequence). CDR3 size: 13 residues. Trimming at V came to 5 bases and at J to 5 bases, leaving 3 bases not matched to a gene. This CDR3 reads CASSTGVDQPQHF. In nucleotides, the CDR3 is TGCGCCAGCAGTACAGGGGTCGATCAGCCCCAGCATTTT.

This chain uses TRBV28 with TRBJ2-3; 11 nucleotides align to TRBD1. This CDR3 region has 13 residues. The germline V gene has CDR1 MDHEN and CDR2 SYDVKM. V gave up 3 bases and J gave up 11 bases; unmatched junction bases: 4. The CDR3 sequence is CASSLGQGGRQYF. The CDR3, as DNA: TGTGCCAGCAGTTTGGGACAGGGGGGCCGGCAGTATTTT.

The chain joins TRBV28 to TRBJ1-2; D might be TRBD1 (6 bases). Germline CDR1 is MDHEN and CDR2 is SYDVKM. The ends were cut back, 6 bases at V and 3 bases at J, with 14 bases in the middle. The CDR3 is 14 residues long. The chain's CDR3 is CASRKQGEDYGYTF. The DNA for the CDR3 is TGTGCCAGCAGAAAACAGGGTGAGGACTATGGCTACACCTTC.

This chain links TRBV30 with TRBJ2-7, with a weak D call TRBD1 (5 bases). CDR1 and CDR2 (germline): GTSNPN, SVGIG (reference sequence). CDR3 length: 11 amino acids. V was cut by 5 bases and J by 6 bases, with 11 bases left in between. The CDR3 loop reads CAWGSQGEQYF. For the CDR3, the DNA is TGTGCCTGGGGTTCCCAGGGCGAGCAGTACTTC. Combining the CDR3 with reference TRBV30 and TRBJ2-7 gives the whole variable domain SQTIHQWPATLVQPVGSPLSLECTVEGTSNPNLYWYRQAAGRGLQLLFYSVGIGQISSEVPQNLSASRPQDRQFILSSKKLLLSDSGFYLCAWGSQGEQYFGPGTRLTVT.